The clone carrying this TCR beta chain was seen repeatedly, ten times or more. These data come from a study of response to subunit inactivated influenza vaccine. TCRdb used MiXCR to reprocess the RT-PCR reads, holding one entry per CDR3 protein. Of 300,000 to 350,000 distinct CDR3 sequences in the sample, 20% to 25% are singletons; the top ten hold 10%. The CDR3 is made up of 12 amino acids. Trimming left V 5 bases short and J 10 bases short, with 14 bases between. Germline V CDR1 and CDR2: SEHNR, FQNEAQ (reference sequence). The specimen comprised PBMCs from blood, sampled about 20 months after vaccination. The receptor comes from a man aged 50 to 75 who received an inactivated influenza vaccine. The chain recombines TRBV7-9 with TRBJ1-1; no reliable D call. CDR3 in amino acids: CASSLPGVGAFF. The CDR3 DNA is TGTGCCAGCAGCCTTCCGGGAGTCGGAGCTTTCTTT.